Listed here are 15 T cell receptor beta chains from one sample, sequenced in a study of CD8 T cells in Susac syndrome. Reverse transcription of roughly 0.5 to 1 ug RNA was performed with random hexamers. TCRdb redid the calling of the immunoSEQ multiplex PCR reads with MiXCR, one entry per CDR3 protein. The table shows around 300,000 distinct CDR3 sequences, with about 91% occurring only once. Sequenced sample: CD4+ T cells from PBMCs. These receptors originate from a human donor with multiple sclerosis.

In nucleotides, the CDR3 is TGCAGTGCTAGAGATCCCCTACCCCTAAGGCGGGAGCAGTTCTTC. Its translation is CSARDPLPLRREQFF. This chain uses TRBV20-1 with TRBJ2-1; the D is unclear. CDR1 DFQATT and CDR2 SNEGSKA come from the germline V gene (reference sequence). The CDR3 runs to 15 residues. V lost 0 bases and J lost 10, with 19 bases in between.

The chain employs TRBV29-1 and TRBJ1-3, with 10 bases lining up with TRBD1. J was trimmed by 1 base and V by 7 bases; bases with no gene match: 10. The CDR3 spans 16 residues. Germline CDR1 is SQVTM and CDR2 is ANQGSEA. The CDR3 reads CSAGQGPFGSGNTIYF. In DNA form, the CDR3 reads TGCAGCGCGGGACAGGGGCCCTTCGGATCTGGAAACACCATATATTTT.

V and J are TRBV2 and TRBJ2-1, with D perhaps TRBD1 (6 bases). Germline loops: CDR1 SNHLY, CDR2 FYNNEI. Trimming removed 3 bases at V and 4 bases at J, with 10 bases between. The CDR3 runs to 14 residues. CDR3 in DNA: TGTGCCAGCAGTGATCGGACAGCTTACAATGAGCAGTTCTTC. Its protein is CASSDRTAYNEQFF.

The chain recombines TRBV24-1 with TRBJ2-5; TRBD1 matches 7 bases. The germline gives CDR1 KGHDR, CDR2 SFDVKD. The V gene end was trimmed by 4 bases and the J gene end by 1 base; junction bases not matched to a gene: 5. The CDR3 contains 15 residues. The CDR3 reads CATSESGQPQETQYF. In nucleotides, the CDR3 is TGTGCCACCAGTGAGTCGGGACAGCCCCAAGAGACCCAGTACTTC.

The chain combines TRBV23-1 with TRBJ2-2; TRBD1 aligns across 7 bases. TRBV23-1 qualifies as an ORF whose function is uncertain. The V and J ends lost 8 bases and 2 bases, in that order; junction bases with no gene match: 8. CDR3 length: 15 residues. The chain's CDR3 is CASQYRGRNTGELFF. Here the CDR3 DNA reads TGCGCCAGCCAGTACAGGGGCAGAAACACCGGGGAGCTGTTTTTT.

The V call is TRBV10-3, the J call TRBJ1-2; no clear D. Trimming took 0 bases from V and 4 from J, leaving 6 bases between them. The CDR3 has 13 residues. Germline CDR1 is ENHRY and CDR2 is SYGVKD. This CDR3 is CAISESPVYGYTF. In DNA, the CDR3 is TGTGCCATCAGTGAGTCCCCCGTCTATGGCTACACCTTC.

This chain connects TRBV18 to TRBJ1-1, with D perhaps TRBD1 (5 bases). Trimming stripped 1 base from V and 0 bases from J, with 12 bases between. Germline-derived CDR1 and CDR2 are KGHSH and LQKENI. The length of the CDR3 is 16 residues. CDR3 sequence: CASSPRRGRMNTEAFF. For the CDR3, the DNA is TGTGCCAGCTCACCACGGAGGGGCCGGATGAACACTGAAGCTTTCTTT.

As concerns this clonotype: Germline and junction disagree at one end, which may indicate a read error. The V and J genes are TRBV12-3 or TRBV12-4 and TRBJ2-1; D is undetermined. The CDR3 runs 13 residues. The DNA for the CDR3 is TGTGCCAGCAGCTTAGATCTCTACAATGAGCAGTTCTTC. Its translation: CASSLDLYNEQFF.

This chain joins TRBV19 and TRBJ1-2; D unresolved. V was pared by 5 bases and J by 8 bases, with 15 bases between. The germline V gene has CDR1 LNHDA and CDR2 SQIVND (reference sequence). This CDR3 is 13 amino acids long. CDR3 sequence: CASSEDRPRGYTF. CDR3 DNA sequence: TGTGCCAGTAGTGAGGACCGACCTCGGGGCTACACCTTC.

The V and J genes are TRBV9 and TRBJ2-1, with 11 nucleotides matching TRBD2. With V trimmed by 6 bases and J by 6 bases, 8 bases remained unmatched. Germline lookup yields CDR1 SGDLS and CDR2 YYNGEE. This CDR3 is built from 15 residues. CDR3 amino acids: CASTKTSGSFNEQFF. The DNA of the CDR3 is TGTGCCAGCACCAAAACTAGCGGGAGTTTCAATGAGCAGTTCTTC.

V is TRBV11-3 and J is TRBJ1-1; tentative D call: TRBD1 (6 bases). Trimming shortened V by 0 bases and J by 11 bases, and 13 bases separated the two germline ends. The germline CDR1 and CDR2 sequences are SGHNT and YENEEA. The length of the CDR3 is 13 residues. CDR3 sequence reads: CASSLDPGAPAFF. In nucleotides, the CDR3 is TGTGCCAGCAGCTTAGATCCAGGGGCGCCGGCTTTCTTT.

The rearrangement joins TRBV29-1 to TRBJ2-7; D gene uncertain. Between the trimmed V and J ends, which lost 4 bases and 9 bases, there was a span of 22 bases. Germline V lookup: CDR1 SQVTM, CDR2 ANQGSEA. The CDR3 has 14 amino acids. CDR3 sequence reads: CSVATTNRDGMQYF. CDR3 DNA: TGCAGCGTTGCCACCACCAACCGCGATGGAATGCAGTACTTC.

The rearrangement links TRBV7-6 to TRBJ1-4; D is possibly TRBD1 (6 bases). The germline V and J ends were trimmed by 5 bases and 8 bases, with 15 bases remaining between them. Germline CDR1 and CDR2: SGHVS and FNYEAQ. The CDR3 is 14 residues long. As DNA, the CDR3 is TGTGCCAGCAGCGAAGGGGGATCTGAGGAAAAACTGTTTTTT. Protein: CASSEGGSEEKLFF.

This clonotype was picked up a small number of times. The chain has TRBV7-6 and TRBJ1-5; no definite D call. The CDR3 is made up of 13 amino acids. Trimming cost V 0 bases and J 6 bases, with 6 bases left between them. CDR1 is SGHVS and CDR2 is FNYEAQ in the germline V gene. CDR3 protein: CASSLASGQPQHF. The CDR3 nucleotides read TGTGCCAGCAGCTTAGCGTCGGGTCAGCCCCAGCATTTT. Complete variable domain (other parts from reference TRBV7-6 and TRBJ1-5): GAGVSQSPRYKVTKRGQDVALRCDPISGHVSLYWYRQALGQGPEFLTYFNYEAQQDKSGLPNDRFSAERPEGSISTLTIQRTEQRDSAMYRCASSLASGQPQHFGDGTRLSIL.

The chain has TRBV19 and TRBJ1-2, with D perhaps matching TRBD1 (5 bases). The length of the CDR3 is 13 residues. The V and J ends lost 3 bases and 5 bases respectively, with 10 bases between them. Germline lookup yields CDR1 LNHDA and CDR2 SQIVND (reference sequence). The CDR3 spells CASSMSGQYGYTF. CDR3 coding DNA: TGTGCCAGTAGTATGTCAGGGCAGTATGGCTACACCTTC.